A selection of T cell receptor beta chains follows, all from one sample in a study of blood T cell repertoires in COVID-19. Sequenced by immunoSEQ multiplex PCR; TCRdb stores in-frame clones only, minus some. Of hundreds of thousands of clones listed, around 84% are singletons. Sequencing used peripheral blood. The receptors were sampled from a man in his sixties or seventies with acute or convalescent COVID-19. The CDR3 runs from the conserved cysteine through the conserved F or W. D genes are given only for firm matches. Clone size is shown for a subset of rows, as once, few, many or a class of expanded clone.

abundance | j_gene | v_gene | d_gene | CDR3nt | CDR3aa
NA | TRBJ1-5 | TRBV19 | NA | TGTGCCAGTAGTATAGCCGGACCTCGGGGGGATCAGCCCCAGCATTTT | CASSIAGPRGDQPQHF
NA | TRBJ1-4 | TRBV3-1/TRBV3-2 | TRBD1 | TGTGCCAGCAGCCCTCGACAGGGAGGCGAAAAACTGTTTTTT | CASSPRQGGEKLFF
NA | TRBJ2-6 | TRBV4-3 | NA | TGCGCCAGCAGCCAAGTCCGACTTTCAGGGGCCAACGTCCTGACTTTC | CASSQVRLSGANVLTF
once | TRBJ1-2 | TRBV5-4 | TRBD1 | TGTGCCAGCAGCTTGGGATCGGGACAGGGAAGCTATGGCTACACCTTC | CASSLGSGQGSYGYTF
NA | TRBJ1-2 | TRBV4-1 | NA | TGCGCCAGCAGCCAAGAGGATACAGGGAGCTATGGCTACACCTTC | CASSQEDTGSYGYTF
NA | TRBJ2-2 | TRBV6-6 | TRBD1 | TGTGCCAGCAGACCCTCGGGGACAGGGAGGAACGGGGAGCTGTTTTTT | CASRPSGTGRNGELFF
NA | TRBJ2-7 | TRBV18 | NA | TGTGCCAGCTCACCCCGAACAGGGAGCTCCTACGAGCAGTACTTC | CASSPRTGSSYEQYF
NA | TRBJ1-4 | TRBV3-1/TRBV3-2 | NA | TGTGCCAGCAGCCACATATACCCCGAGAGAATAAATGAAAAACTGTTTTTT | CASSHIYPERINEKLFF
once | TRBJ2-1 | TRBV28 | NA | TGTGCCAGCAGTTTATCGGAGGGCGAGCAGTTCTTC | CASSLSEGEQFF
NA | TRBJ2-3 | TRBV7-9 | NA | TGTGCCAGCAGCCCCCGACCCCTAGAACCCCCTAGCACAGATACGCAGTATTTT | CASSPRPLEPPSTDTQYF
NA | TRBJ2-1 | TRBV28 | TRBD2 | TGTGCCAGCAACCCCGGGGGGGGACTCTACAATGAGCAGTTCTTC | CASNPGGGLYNEQFF
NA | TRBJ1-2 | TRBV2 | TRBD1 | TGTGCCAGCAGTTCAGGGGGGCGAAATCACTATGGCTACACCTTC | CASSSGGRNHYGYTF
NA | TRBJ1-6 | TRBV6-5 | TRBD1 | TGTGCCAGCAGTTACGGGGGACAGGGGATTTCACCCCTCCACTTT | CASSYGGQGISPLHF
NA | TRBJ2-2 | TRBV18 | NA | TGTGCCAGCTCACCGCCGGGACACTCGAACACCGGGGAGCTGTTTTTT | CASSPPGHSNTGELFF
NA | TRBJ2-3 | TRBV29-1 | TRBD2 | TGCAGCGTTGCGGGAGGGCTAGTAGATACGCAGTATTTT | CSVAGGLVDTQYF
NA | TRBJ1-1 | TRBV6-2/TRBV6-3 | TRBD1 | TGTGCCAGCAGTTCCGCAGGGGGGTGGAGCACTGAAGCTTTCTTT | CASSSAGGWSTEAFF
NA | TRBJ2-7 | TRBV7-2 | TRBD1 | TGTGCCAGCAGCTTCTCAGGACAGGGGATTCACGAGCAGTACTTC | CASSFSGQGIHEQYF
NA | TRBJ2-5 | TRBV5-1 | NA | TGCGCCAGCAGCCCCCAGGGTGGGCGGGAGACCCAGTACTTC | CASSPQGGRETQYF
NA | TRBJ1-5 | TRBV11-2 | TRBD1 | TGTGCCAGCAGCGCCACAGGGGGAAATCAGCCCCAGCATTTT | CASSATGGNQPQHF
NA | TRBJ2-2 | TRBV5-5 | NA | TGTGCCAGCCGATACCCCGACAGGACAGTCACCGGGGAGCTGTTTTTT | CASRYPDRTVTGELFF
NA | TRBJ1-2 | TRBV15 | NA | TGTGCCACCAGCGGTGACTATAACTATGGCTACACCTTC | CATSGDYNYGYTF
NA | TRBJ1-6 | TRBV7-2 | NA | TGTGCCAGCAGCTTAGCGGATCGTCGACAGTCTAATTCACCCCTCCACTTT | CASSLADRRQSNSPLHF
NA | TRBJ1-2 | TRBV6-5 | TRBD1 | TGTGCCAGCAGTTACTCGAGACAGGGAAGCTACACCTTC | CASSYSRQGSYTF
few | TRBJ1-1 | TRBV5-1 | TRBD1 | TGCGCCAGCAGCGGGGGACAGCCAGGGACTGAAGCTTTCTTT | CASSGGQPGTEAFF
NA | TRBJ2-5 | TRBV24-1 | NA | TGTGCCACCCGAGGCAGGGGCCAAGAGACCCAGTACTTC | CATRGRGQETQYF
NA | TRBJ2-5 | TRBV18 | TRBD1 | TGTGCCAGCTCACTTGACAGGGAAGAGACCCAGTACTTC | CASSLDREETQYF
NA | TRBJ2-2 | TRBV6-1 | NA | TGTGCCAGCAGTGAAGTTCAATTGAACACCGGGGAGCTGTTTTTT | CASSEVQLNTGELFF
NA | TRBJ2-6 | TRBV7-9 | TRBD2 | TGTGCCAGCAGTCTCCCTGGGGGGGAACCTGGGGCCAACGTCCTGACTTTC | CASSLPGGEPGANVLTF
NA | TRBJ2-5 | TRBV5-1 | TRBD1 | TGCGCCAGCAGCATGACAGGGGCCCAAGAGACCCAGTACTTC | CASSMTGAQETQYF
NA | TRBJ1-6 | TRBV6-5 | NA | TGTGCCAGCACGACTACCCATAATTCACCCCTCCACTTT | CASTTTHNSPLHF
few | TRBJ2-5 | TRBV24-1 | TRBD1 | TGTGCCACCAGTGATATGGGGACAGAAGAGACCCAGTACTTC | CATSDMGTEETQYF
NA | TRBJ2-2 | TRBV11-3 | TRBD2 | TGTGCCAGCAGCCCCCCGCCCCGACTAGCGGGACTCGGATCCGGGGAGCTGTTTTTT | CASSPPPRLAGLGSGELFF
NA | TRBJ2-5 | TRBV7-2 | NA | TGTGCCAGCAGCTCATTACTACGGGGGGCTCGAGAGACCCAGTACTTC | CASSSLLRGARETQYF
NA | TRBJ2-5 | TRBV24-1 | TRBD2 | TGTGCCACCAGTGGGACTAGCGGGTTTCAAGAGACCCAGTACTTC | CATSGTSGFQETQYF
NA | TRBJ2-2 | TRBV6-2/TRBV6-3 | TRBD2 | TGTGCCAGCAGTTACGGGGGTCTAGCGGGAAACACCGGGGAGCTGTTTTTT | CASSYGGLAGNTGELFF
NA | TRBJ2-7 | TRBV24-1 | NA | TGTGCCACCAGTGATTTATTCAGCGAGCAGTACTTC | CATSDLFSEQYF
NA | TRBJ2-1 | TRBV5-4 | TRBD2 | TGTGCCAGCAGCTTAGCGGGGGGCCACAATGAGCAGTTCTTC | CASSLAGGHNEQFF
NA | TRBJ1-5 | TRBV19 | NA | TGTGCCAGTAGTCTCCGGGAACGCAATCAGCCCCAGCATTTT | CASSLRERNQPQHF
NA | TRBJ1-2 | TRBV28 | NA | TGTGCCAGCAGGACAGGTGGCTATGGCTACACCTTC | CASRTGGYGYTF
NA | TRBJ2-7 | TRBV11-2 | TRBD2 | TGTGCCAGCAGCTTAACTGGGACTAGCGGGGGGCGCGAGCAGTACTTC | CASSLTGTSGGREQYF
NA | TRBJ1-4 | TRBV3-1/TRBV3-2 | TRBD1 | TGTGCCAGCAGCCCCACAGGGGGGCAGGAAAAACTGTTTTTT | CASSPTGGQEKLFF
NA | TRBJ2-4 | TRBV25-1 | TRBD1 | TGTGCCAGCAGTGGGATACCAGGGGGCAAGTTCAAAAACATTCAGTACTTC | CASSGIPGGKFKNIQYF
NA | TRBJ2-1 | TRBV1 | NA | TGCACCAGCAGCCAAGAGAGGAAGCGGGACTCCTACAATGAGCAGTTCTTC | CTSSQERKRDSYNEQFF
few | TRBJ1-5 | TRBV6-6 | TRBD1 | TGTGCCAGCAGCCGGGACAGGGTCAATCAGCCCCAGCATTTT | CASSRDRVNQPQHF